This TCR beta chain was sequenced during a study of T cell responses to AZD1222 COVID-19 vaccine. Study-wide points: The study identified only six AZD1222 recipients as seropositive at baseline.

Concerning this clone: Its antigen is not known.

Clones were sequenced by immunoSEQ multiplex PCR, and TCRdb holds only the in-frame ones, with some missing. The data show tens of thousands of clones, 80% to 90% seen once. Trimming took 2 bases from V and 4 from J, leaving 9 bases between them. Per germline, CDR1 MNHEY and CDR2 SVGAGI. The CDR3 loop spans 15 amino acids. The source material was peripheral blood, sampled 28 days after the second AZD1222 dose. The chain recombines TRBV6-5 with TRBJ2-6; no firm D call. This clonotype was obtained from an adult who received the AZD1222 COVID-19 vaccine. CDR3 sequence reads: CASSYDRTGANVLTF. CDR3 coding DNA: TGTGCCAGCAGTTACGACCGGACCGGGGCCAACGTCCTGACTTTC.